These 13 T cell receptor beta chains were all obtained from the same sample, sequenced in a study of T cell responses to AZD1222 COVID-19 vaccine. Produced via immunoSEQ multiplex PCR; TCRdb's table is partial and in-frame only. The sample lists roughly 67,000 clones; more than 70% were seen once. The starting material was peripheral blood, obtained on day 0 of AZD1222 vaccination. Receptors were obtained from an adult in good health.

The CDR3 DNA is TGCGCCAGCAGCCAGAGCGTGCCGGGACAGGGAGCAGAGACCCAGTACTTC. Amino acids: CASSQSVPGQGAETQYF. The chain employs TRBV4-3 and TRBJ2-5, with 9 bases matching TRBD1. The germline CDR1 and CDR2 sequences are LGHNA and YSLEER. This CDR3 comprises 17 residues. V was clipped by 3 bases and J by 4 bases; unmatched bases: 12.

This clone was counted a single time. V usage is TRBV12-1 and J usage is TRBJ1-5; the table's D call, TRBD1, was not checked against the DNA. TRBV12-1 has pseudogene status. The CDR3 contains 14 residues. CDR3 nucleotide sequence: TGTGCCAGCAGCCGCTCAGGGGGCACTCAGCCCCAGCATTTT. This codes for CASSRSGGTQPQHF.

The gene calls are TRBV28 and TRBJ1-5; possibly TRBD1 for D (6 bases). CDR1 MDHEN and CDR2 SYDVKM come from the germline V gene. This CDR3 has 15 amino acids. V lost 6 bases and J 0 bases, leaving 12 bases between the germline ends. CDR3 in amino acids: CASRATGSSNQPQHF. CDR3 sequence (DNA): TGTGCCAGCAGGGCAACAGGGTCTAGCAATCAGCCCCAGCATTTT.

The gene calls are TRBV6-2 or TRBV6-3 and TRBJ1-1; 7 bases fit TRBD1. CDR3 length: 18 residues. The J segment lost 3 bases and the V segment lost 2 bases, leaving 15 bases of the junction unmatched. Germline assignment: CDR1 MNHEY and CDR2 SVGEGT. The CDR3 nucleotides read TGTGCCAGCAGTTACATTTCCAGGGGGGTCGTATGGGACACTGAAGCTTTCTTT. This translates into CASSYISRGVVWDTEAFF.

The chain carries TRBV5-4 and TRBJ2-5; D unresolved. The CDR3 sequence is 15 residues long. V shed 2 bases and J shed 7 bases, with 18 bases lying between them. Germline V gene data show CDR1 as SGHNT and CDR2 as YYREEE (reference sequence). The CDR3 region is CASSFEASFTRTQYF. DNA for the CDR3: TGTGCCAGCAGCTTCGAGGCATCCTTTACTCGGACCCAGTACTTC.

This chain joins TRBV10-3 and TRBJ2-3; 10 bases are shared with TRBD1. CDR3 length: 15 residues. Germline V gives CDR1 ENHRY, CDR2 SYGVKD. The V segment lost 3 bases and the J segment 6 bases; nucleotides outside the gene matches: 6. CDR3 amino acids: CAISDRDRGADTQYF. CDR3 DNA: TGTGCCATCAGTGATCGGGACAGGGGAGCCGATACGCAGTATTTT.

This chain joins TRBV19 and TRBJ1-5; perhaps TRBD1 as D (6 bases). The V gene's germline CDR1 is LNHDA and CDR2 SQIVND (reference sequence). This CDR3 is 13 amino acids long. Trimming took 5 bases from V and 4 from J, leaving 9 bases between them. This CDR3 reads CASSLQGNQPQHF. The CDR3 nucleotides are TGTGCCAGTAGTCTGCAGGGGAATCAGCCCCAGCATTTT. The full variable domain, rest sourced from reference TRBV19 and TRBJ1-5, is DGGITQSPKYLFRKEGQNVTLSCEQNLNHDAMYWYRQDPGQGLRLIYYSQIVNDFQKGDIAEGYSVSREKKESFPLTVTSAQKNPTAFYLCASSLQGNQPQHFGDGTRLSIL.

The chain joins TRBV7-9 to TRBJ2-1, with a tentative D call TRBD2 (5 bases). The CDR3 is 13 amino acids. The germline V gene encodes CDR1 SEHNR and CDR2 FQNEAQ (reference sequence). V was clipped by 4 bases and J by 5 bases, with 9 bases between them. Here the CDR3 reads CASSWAGDNEQFF. The CDR3 nucleotides are TGTGCCAGCAGCTGGGCGGGCGACAATGAGCAGTTCTTC.

This clone appeared a few times. The genes are TRBV2 and TRBJ1-5; D remains ambiguous. This CDR3 has 14 residues. From germline, CDR1 is SNHLY and CDR2 FYNNEI. V was clipped by 6 bases and J by 0 bases, with 9 bases between them. CDR3: CASRDPYSNQPQHF. The DNA of the CDR3 is TGTGCCAGCAGGGACCCATATAGCAATCAGCCCCAGCATTTT.

This clone was counted a single time. V and J are TRBV11-2 and TRBJ1-3, with a tentative D call TRBD1 (6 bases). The CDR3 has 14 residues. The V and J ends lost 6 bases and 1 base respectively, with 10 bases between them. Germline V gene sequence: CDR1 SGHAT, CDR2 FQNNGV. This CDR3 reads CASRSDRSGNTIYF. CDR3 sequence (DNA): TGTGCCAGCAGATCCGACAGGTCTGGAAACACCATATATTTT.

The V and J genes are TRBV7-9 and TRBJ1-2; D ambiguous. This CDR3 spans 13 amino acids. V was cut by 0 bases and J by 8 bases, with 10 bases left in between. From germline, CDR1 is SEHNR and CDR2 FQNEAQ (reference sequence). The CDR3 coding sequence is TGTGCCAGCAGCTTAGCATTTCTTGGAGGCTACACCTTC. Translation gives CASSLAFLGGYTF.

The chain recombines TRBV6-2 or TRBV6-3 with TRBJ2-3; 15 positions agree with TRBD2. J lost 6 bases, V lost 6 bases, and 16 bases had no gene match. This CDR3 spans 19 amino acids. Germline CDR1 MNHEY, CDR2 SVGEGT. CDR3 amino acids: CASSDENHRTSGGVDTQYF. The CDR3, as DNA: TGTGCCAGCAGCGACGAGAACCACCGGACTAGCGGGGGGGTGGATACGCAGTATTTT.

This clone has a single count. The V gene is TRBV9, the J gene TRBJ2-7; 11 bases align to TRBD2. This CDR3 has 15 residues. Trimming cost V 4 bases and J 3 bases; bases outside gene matches: 6. CDR1 is SGDLS and CDR2 is YYNGEE in the germline V gene. CDR3 coding DNA: TGTGCCAGCAGCCCCCGACTAGCGGGGAACTACGAGCAGTACTTC. It encodes CASSPRLAGNYEQYF.